This T cell receptor (beta chain) was captured by sequencing in a study of shared clonotypes between healthy human individuals. Study results and limitations: The study sampled only blood, and tissue repertoires likely differ. Generally, naive subsets (rather than memory subsets) showed larger estimated richness.

Sequencing used immunoSEQ multiplex PCR; TCRdb keeps in-frame clones, though not all of them. The repertoire holds roughly 500,000 clones, with about 96% as singletons. On this clone itself: Its antigen is not identified.

Trimming cost V 4 bases and J 7 bases, with 13 bases left between them. The CDR3 is made up of 13 amino acids. CDR1 and CDR2 from the germline V gene are LNHDA and SQIVND (reference sequence). This chain connects TRBV19 to TRBJ1-1; perhaps TRBD1 as D (6 bases). The sequence was obtained from a woman aged 30 to 39 in good health. Sequencing used naive CD4+ T cells sorted from blood. The subset: CD45RA+ positively selected. The CDR3 region is CASSTGQVIEAFF. The DNA for the CDR3 is TGTGCCAGTAGTACGGGACAAGTGATTGAAGCTTTCTTT.